Listed here are 12 T cell receptor beta chains from one sample, sequenced in a study of beta chain features in type 1 diabetes (dated 2018 in TCRdb). The library was obtained by the immunoSEQ multiplex PCR assay. The High Capacity cDNA Reverse Transcription Kit was used to reverse transcribe all of the isolated RNA, meaning that expressed TCRB transcripts were what got sequenced. The immuneACCESS repertoire file appears here via TCRdb, limited to in-frame rearrangements. These files lack a portion of the clones; in checked studies, under half of the deficit traces to unresolved V genes, and the cause of the others is not known. The sample has 150,000 to 200,000 clones on record, roughly an eighth of them singletons. The ten largest clones take up 0.6% to 0.8% of the sample. The sample comprised central memory CD4+ T cells from blood. These receptors were taken from a woman aged 18-29 years in good health.

The rearrangement joins TRBV5-1 to TRBJ2-7; the D gene is possibly TRBD1 (6 bases). The V end lost 4 bases, the J end lost 0 bases, and 11 bases lay between the germline ends. Germline values: CDR1 SGHRS, CDR2 YFSETQ. The CDR3 is made up of 14 amino acids. Here the CDR3 reads CASSALGASYEQYF. CDR3 nucleotides: TGCGCCAGCAGCGCTCTGGGGGCCTCCTACGAGCAGTACTTC.

This clone was detected only a few times. The chain has TRBV4-1 and TRBJ2-6; TRBD2 agrees at 8 bases. Germline V gives CDR1 MGHRA, CDR2 YSYEKL. V was clipped by 4 bases and J by 2 bases; unmatched bases: 13. This CDR3 region has 19 residues. CDR3 bases: TGCGCCAGCAGCCCCCGGGGAAGCGGGGGACCTGCTGGGGCCAACGTCCTGACTTTC. It specifies CASSPRGSGGPAGANVLTF.

In its sample, this clone was seen a few times. The chain couples TRBV4-2 to TRBJ2-5; 9 bases match TRBD1. Germline lookup yields CDR1 LGHNA and CDR2 YNFKEQ. The V segment lost 0 bases and the J segment 4 bases; nucleotides outside the gene matches: 6. The CDR3 consists of 16 residues. In DNA form, the CDR3 reads TGTGCCAGCAGCCAAGACTTGGGACAGGGTTCAGAGACCCAGTACTTC. It specifies CASSQDLGQGSETQYF.

V usage is TRBV11-2 and J usage is TRBJ1-2; possibly TRBD1 for D (6 bases). The V gene lost 4 bases and the J gene lost 5 bases, with 17 bases spanning the gap. Germline V CDR1 and CDR2: SGHAT, FQNNGV. This CDR3 has 15 residues. CDR3 DNA: TGTGCCAGCAGCTCCTCAAGGGCGAGGGGGTATGGCTACACCTTC. Protein sequence: CASSSSRARGYGYTF.

The rearrangement links TRBV5-6 to TRBJ1-4; TRBD1 matches 9 bases. CDR3 length equals 15 residues. The germline V gene encodes CDR1 SGHDT and CDR2 YYEEEE. Trimming took 1 base from V and 8 from J; bases not matched to a gene: 6. The CDR3 loop reads CASSLQTGGLEKLFF. CDR3 nucleotide sequence: TGTGCCAGCAGCTTGCAGACAGGGGGATTGGAAAAACTGTTTTTT. The full variable domain, its missing parts supplied by reference TRBV5-6 and TRBJ1-4, is DAGVTQSPTHLIKTRGQQVTLRCSPKSGHDTVSWYQQALGQGPQFIFQYYEEEERQRGNFPDRFSGHQFPNYSSELNVNALLLGDSALYLCASSLQTGGLEKLFFGSGTQLSVL.

V usage is TRBV5-1 and J usage is TRBJ1-1; 11 bases align to TRBD1. Looked up from germline, CDR1 is SGHRS and CDR2 is YFSETQ. The CDR3 length is 15 residues. The V and J ends lost 3 bases and 1 base, in that order; junction bases with no gene match: 2. The DNA of the CDR3 is TGCGCCAGCAGCTGGACAGGGGGCGCGAACACTGAAGCTTTCTTT. Its translation: CASSWTGGANTEAFF.

CDR3: CASSILGTSGRHEQFF. CDR3 DNA: TGTGCCAGTAGTATATTGGGGACTAGCGGGAGACATGAGCAGTTCTTC. The chain joins TRBV19 to TRBJ2-1, with 14 positions matching TRBD2. The CDR3 consists of 16 residues. Germline CDR1 LNHDA, CDR2 SQIVND (reference sequence). J was trimmed by 8 bases and V by 2 bases; bases with no gene match: 5.

In this sample, this clone turned up many times. The gene calls are TRBV7-8 and TRBJ2-1; 8 bases match TRBD2. Germline CDR1 is SGHVS and CDR2 is FQNEAQ. The junction had 9 bases not matched to a gene; V was cut back by 0 bases and J by 8 bases. This CDR3 has 16 residues. CDR3 bases: TGTGCCAGCAGCTTAGCGCGGAGCGGGAGAGGCGATGAGCAGTTCTTC. Translated, it gives CASSLARSGRGDEQFF.

This clone has a handful of counts. The CDR3 loop is CAWSGGTGLLEQYF. CDR3 nucleotide sequence: TGTGCCTGGAGTGGCGGGACAGGGTTGTTGGAGCAGTACTTC. The chain links TRBV30 to TRBJ2-7; 9 nucleotides align to TRBD1. CDR1 is GTSNPN, CDR2 SVGIG, per germline (reference sequence). Trimming removed 1 base from V and 7 bases from J; junction bases left unmatched: 8. The CDR3 loop spans 14 amino acids.

This clone came up a few times. The CDR3 DNA reads TGTGCCAGCAGCCAAGACGGGAACGGCTACACCTTC. Protein: CASSQDGNGYTF. The chain uses TRBV14 and TRBJ1-2; no definite D call. Trimming stripped 0 bases from V and 8 bases from J, with 7 bases between. The germline CDR1 and CDR2 sequences are SGHDN and FVKESK. The CDR3 contains 12 residues.

This clone came up a few times. This sequence joins TRBV11-2 and TRBJ2-5, with 10 bases lining up with TRBD1. Germline CDR1 and CDR2: SGHAT and FQNNGV. The CDR3 has 14 amino acids. V dropped 5 bases and J dropped 5; count of bases not matched to a gene: 5. CDR3 loop: CASSQLTGGETQYF. In DNA form, the CDR3 reads TGTGCCAGCAGCCAGTTGACAGGGGGCGAGACCCAGTACTTC.

V usage is TRBV28 and J usage is TRBJ2-5; TRBD1 agrees at 9 bases. Germline CDR1 MDHEN, CDR2 SYDVKM. There are 15 residues in the CDR3. Trimming removed 3 bases from V and 3 bases from J; junction bases left unmatched: 5. CDR3 sequence reads: CASSLGTGRKETQYF. The CDR3 region has the DNA TGTGCCAGCAGTTTGGGGACAGGGAGGAAAGAGACCCAGTACTTC.